This entry concerns a single T cell receptor beta chain. This CDR3 spans 13 amino acids. Trimming took off 8 bases at V and 3 bases at J, with 13 bases between the two ends. Per the germline V gene, CDR1 is MNHEY and CDR2 is SVGAGI. The data stem from a study of T cell responses to AZD1222 COVID-19 vaccine. Clones were sequenced by immunoSEQ multiplex PCR, and TCRdb holds only the in-frame ones, with some missing. The profile covers roughly 26,000 clones, with 88% appearing a single time and under 3.5% taken by the ten largest. This clonotype originated in an adult who received the AZD1222 COVID-19 vaccine. The rearrangement links TRBV6-5 to TRBJ1-1; D uncertain. This specimen consisted of peripheral blood, obtained 28 days after the second AZD1222 dose. The CDR3 spells CASGSGSYTEAFF. In DNA, the CDR3 is TGTGCCAGCGGGAGTGGGTCTTACACTGAAGCTTTCTTT.